This T cell receptor (beta chain) was documented in a study of blood T cell repertoires in COVID-19 (dated by TCRdb to 2018 to 2021). Background on the whole study: Samples covering the acute and convalescent phases of COVID-19 were provided by collaborators in the United States, Italy and Spain. Where HLA class I and class II types were available, the types were taken from metadata supplied by the sample provider, not from assay-based typing. The repertoires were released in a freely available public database intended as a resource for research on the immune response to SARS-CoV-2. The prospective study material was composed of cDNA or gDNA derived from T cells, B-cell-depleted T cells, or PBMCs. Deeply sampled blood TCRbeta repertoires from subjects exposed to, actively infected with, or recovered from COVID-19 were included in the dataset. The samples were drawn from the first 160 participants of the ongoing ImmuneRACE study and from 1,254 subjects provided by 6 global collaborators. The sample metadata nearly always contained a de-identified subject ID, COVID-19 status, age in years and sex.

Sequences SGHTA (CDR1) and FQGNSA (CDR2) are obtained from the germline V gene. The CDR3 has 13 amino acids, counting the end cysteine and phenylalanine. The retained sequence is limited to the CDR3, 39 bases, with the frame set at the first base. V sheds 2 bases and J sheds 1 base, leaving 5 bases between their ends. Participants in the prospective study were aged roughly 18 to 100 years, lived in 24 United States geographic areas, and enrolled through a virtual design. In the prospective study, cohorts were assigned on the basis of participant-reported clinical history obtained from a screening survey and a study questionnaire. Recovered participants in ImmuneRACE Cohort 3 were defined as having two consecutive negative NP/OP PCR tests, clearance from a healthcare professional, or resolution of symptoms. In the prospective study, whole blood, serum and a nasopharyngeal or oropharyngeal swab were collected from each participant by mobile phlebotomists. Additional blood draws and questionnaires over an approximately two-month period could optionally be provided by prospective study participants. Prospective study blood samples were shipped either frozen or at room temperature before DNA extraction.

TCRbeta CDR3 regions were amplified from genomic DNA by means of the immunoSEQ Assay, a bias-controlled multiplex PCR. The paper's data handling went like this. Nucleated cell counts per sample were estimated from amplification of reference gene primers within the assay. To quantify the absolute abundance of each unique TCRbeta CDR3 rearrangement, sequence reads were collapsed and filtered. For each sample, productive Simpson clonality was calculated by taking the square root of Simpson's diversity index across productive rearrangements. Drawn from immuneACCESS, this table holds only the in-frame rearrangements with V and J called that TCRdb kept. Clones are partly lost; checked studies trace under half to an unresolved V gene and leave the rest unexplained. V and J calls and clone size follow that table, whereas D and trimming were derived from the DNA. For this sample there are more than 110,000 clones; roughly 89% appear just once. Jointly, the top ten make up approximately 4.3% of the sample.

This clone was detected once. What this receptor recognizes is not known. No much larger clonotype is one base removed from it; base qualities were not supplied. The same CDR3 can be traced to other DNA sequences in this sample. Points the paper makes about the study in general: The amount of clinical and demographic metadata varied by source and participant and was provided uncurated.

The specimen sequenced was PBMCs or T cells enriched from blood (not recorded which). The clonotype comes from a man aged 50-60 years who had recovered from COVID-19. Recombination linked TRBV7-2 to TRBJ1-1, with no D gene named confidently. The nucleotide sequence is TGTGCCAGCAGCTTATCCCAGAACACTGAAGCTTTCTTT. It is translated as CASSLSQNTEAFF.